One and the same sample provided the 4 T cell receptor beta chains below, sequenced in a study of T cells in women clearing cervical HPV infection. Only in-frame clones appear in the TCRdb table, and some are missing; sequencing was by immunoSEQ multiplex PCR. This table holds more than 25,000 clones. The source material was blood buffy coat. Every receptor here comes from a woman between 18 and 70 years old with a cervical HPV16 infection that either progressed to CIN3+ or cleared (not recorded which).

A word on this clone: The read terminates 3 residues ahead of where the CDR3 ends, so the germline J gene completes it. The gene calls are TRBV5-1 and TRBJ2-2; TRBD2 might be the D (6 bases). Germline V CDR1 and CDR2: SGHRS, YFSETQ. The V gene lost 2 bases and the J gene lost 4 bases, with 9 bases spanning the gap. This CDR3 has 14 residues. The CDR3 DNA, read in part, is TGCGCCAGCAGCTTCGGGGGACCCACCGGGGAG. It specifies CASSFGGPTGE. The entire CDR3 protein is CASSFGGPTGELFF.

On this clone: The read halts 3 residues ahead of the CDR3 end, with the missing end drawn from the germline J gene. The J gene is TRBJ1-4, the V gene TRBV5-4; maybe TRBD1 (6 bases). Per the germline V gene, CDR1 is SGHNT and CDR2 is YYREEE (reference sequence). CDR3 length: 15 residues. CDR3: CASSNRVGYNSPLFF. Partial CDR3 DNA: TGTGCCAGCAGCAACAGGGTTGGTTATAATTCACCA.

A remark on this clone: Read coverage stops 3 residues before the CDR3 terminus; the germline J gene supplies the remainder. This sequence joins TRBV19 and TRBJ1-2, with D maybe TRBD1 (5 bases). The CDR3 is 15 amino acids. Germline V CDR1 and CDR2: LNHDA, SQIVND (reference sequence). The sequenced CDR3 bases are TGTGCCAGTAGTACGCAGGGTTATTCGCGCTACGAC. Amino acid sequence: CASSTQGYSRYD. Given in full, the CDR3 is CASSTQGYSRYDYTF.

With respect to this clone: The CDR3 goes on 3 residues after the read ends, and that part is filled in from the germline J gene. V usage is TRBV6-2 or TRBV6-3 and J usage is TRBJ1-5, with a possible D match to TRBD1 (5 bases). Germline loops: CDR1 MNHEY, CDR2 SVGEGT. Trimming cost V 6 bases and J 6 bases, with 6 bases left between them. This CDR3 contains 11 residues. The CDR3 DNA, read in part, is TGTGCCAGCAGCACAGGTCAGCCC. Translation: CASSTGQP. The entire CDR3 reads CASSTGQPQHF.